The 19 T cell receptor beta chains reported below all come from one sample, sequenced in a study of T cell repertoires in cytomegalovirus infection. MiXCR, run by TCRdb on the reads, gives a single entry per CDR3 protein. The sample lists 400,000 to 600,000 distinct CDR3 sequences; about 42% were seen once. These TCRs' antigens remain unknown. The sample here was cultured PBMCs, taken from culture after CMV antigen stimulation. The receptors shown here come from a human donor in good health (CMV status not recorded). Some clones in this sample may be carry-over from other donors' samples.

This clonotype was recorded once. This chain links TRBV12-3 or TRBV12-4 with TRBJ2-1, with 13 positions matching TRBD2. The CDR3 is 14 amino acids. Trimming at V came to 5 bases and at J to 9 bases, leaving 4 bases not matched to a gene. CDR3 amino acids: CASSPGTSGTEQFF. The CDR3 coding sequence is TGTGCCAGCAGTCCCGGGACTAGCGGGACTGAGCAGTTCTTC.

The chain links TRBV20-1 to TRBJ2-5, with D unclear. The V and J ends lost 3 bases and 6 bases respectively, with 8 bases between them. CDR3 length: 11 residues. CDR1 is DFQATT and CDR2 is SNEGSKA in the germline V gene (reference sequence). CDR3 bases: TGCAGTGCTAGTCTCGGAAAGACCCAGTACTTC. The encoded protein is CSASLGKTQYF.

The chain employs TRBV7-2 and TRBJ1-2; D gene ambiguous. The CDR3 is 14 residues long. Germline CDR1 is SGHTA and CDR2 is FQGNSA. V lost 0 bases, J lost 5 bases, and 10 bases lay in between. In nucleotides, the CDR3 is TGTGCCAGCAGCTTAGCGGCAGCCCCTTATGGCTACACCTTC. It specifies CASSLAAAPYGYTF.

The CDR3 nucleotides read TGTGCCAGCAGTACCCGGGGCACCATATATTTT. It encodes CASSTRGTIYF. The V call is TRBV6-5, the J call TRBJ1-3; D is uncertain. There are 11 residues in the CDR3. CDR1 is MNHEY and CDR2 is SVGAGI in the germline V gene. The V end lost 5 bases, the J end lost 9 bases, and 8 bases lay between the germline ends.

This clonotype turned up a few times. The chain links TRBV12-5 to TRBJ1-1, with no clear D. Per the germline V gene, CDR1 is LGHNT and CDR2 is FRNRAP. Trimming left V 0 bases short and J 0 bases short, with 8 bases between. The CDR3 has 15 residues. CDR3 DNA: TGTGCTAGTGGTTTGGTACAAGGGTTGAACACTGAAGCTTTCTTT. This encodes CASGLVQGLNTEAFF.

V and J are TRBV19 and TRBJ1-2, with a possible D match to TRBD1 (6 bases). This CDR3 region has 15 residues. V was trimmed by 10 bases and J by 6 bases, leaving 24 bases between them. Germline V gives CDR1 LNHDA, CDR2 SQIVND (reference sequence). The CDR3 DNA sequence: TGTGCCACCCTTCCCGTTGGGGGGGCGGCGGATGGCTACACCTTC. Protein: CATLPVGGAADGYTF. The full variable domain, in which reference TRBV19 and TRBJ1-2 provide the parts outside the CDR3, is DGGITQSPKYLFRKEGQNVTLSCEQNLNHDAMYWYRQDPGQGLRLIYYSQIVNDFQKGDIAEGYSVSREKKESFPLTVTSAQKNPTAFYLCATLPVGGAADGYTFGSGTRLTVV.

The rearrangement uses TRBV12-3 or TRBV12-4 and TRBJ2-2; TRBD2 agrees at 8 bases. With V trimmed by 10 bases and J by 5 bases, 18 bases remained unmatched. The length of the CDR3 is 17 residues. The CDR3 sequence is CATHPGTSVDRTGELFF. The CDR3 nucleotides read TGTGCCACCCATCCGGGGACTAGTGTTGATCGGACCGGGGAGCTGTTTTTT.

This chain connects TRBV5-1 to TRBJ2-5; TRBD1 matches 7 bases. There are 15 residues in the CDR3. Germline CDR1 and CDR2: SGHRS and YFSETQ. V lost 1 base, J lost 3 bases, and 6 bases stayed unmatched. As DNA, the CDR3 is TGCGCCAGCAGCTTGACTGACGGACAGGAAGAGACCCAGTACTTC. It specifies CASSLTDGQEETQYF.

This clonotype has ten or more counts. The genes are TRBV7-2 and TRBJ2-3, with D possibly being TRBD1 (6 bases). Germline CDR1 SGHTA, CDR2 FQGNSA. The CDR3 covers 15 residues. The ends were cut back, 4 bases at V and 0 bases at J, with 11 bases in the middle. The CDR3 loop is CASSSRQVSTDTQYF. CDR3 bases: TGTGCCAGCAGCTCTCGACAGGTCAGCACAGATACGCAGTATTTT.

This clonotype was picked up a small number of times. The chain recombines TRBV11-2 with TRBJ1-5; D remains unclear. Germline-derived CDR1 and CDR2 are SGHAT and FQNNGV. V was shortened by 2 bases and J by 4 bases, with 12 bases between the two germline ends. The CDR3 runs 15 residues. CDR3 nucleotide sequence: TGTGCCAGCAGCTTACAGGCAGGATCGAATCAGCCCCAGCATTTT. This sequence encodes CASSLQAGSNQPQHF.

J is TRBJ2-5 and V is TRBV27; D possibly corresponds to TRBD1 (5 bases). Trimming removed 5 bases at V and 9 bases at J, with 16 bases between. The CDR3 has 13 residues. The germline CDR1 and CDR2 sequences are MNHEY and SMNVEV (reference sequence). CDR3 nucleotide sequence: TGTGCCAGCAGTCCTCCGGCCTACAGGTCCCAGTACTTC. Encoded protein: CASSPPAYRSQYF.

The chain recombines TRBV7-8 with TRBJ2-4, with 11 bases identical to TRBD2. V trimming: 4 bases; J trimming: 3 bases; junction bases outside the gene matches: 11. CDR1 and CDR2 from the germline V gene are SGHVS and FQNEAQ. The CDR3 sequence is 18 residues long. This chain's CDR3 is CASSSTSGGHRVKNIQYF. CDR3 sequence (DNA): TGTGCCAGCAGCTCAACTAGCGGGGGCCATCGCGTCAAAAACATTCAGTACTTC.

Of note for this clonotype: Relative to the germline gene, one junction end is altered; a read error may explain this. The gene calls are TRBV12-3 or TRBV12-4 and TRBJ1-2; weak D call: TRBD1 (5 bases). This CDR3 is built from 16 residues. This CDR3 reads CASSLDTPGQEDGYTF. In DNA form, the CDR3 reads TGTGCCAGCAGCTTAGATACCCCGGGGCAGGAGGATGGCTACACCTTC.

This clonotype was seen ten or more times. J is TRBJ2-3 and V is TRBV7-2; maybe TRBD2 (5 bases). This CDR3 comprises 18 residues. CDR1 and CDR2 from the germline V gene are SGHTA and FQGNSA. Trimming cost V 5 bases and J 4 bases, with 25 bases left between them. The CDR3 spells CASSASAGMRIRADTQYF. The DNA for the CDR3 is TGTGCCAGCAGCGCATCGGCGGGCATGAGGATTCGCGCAGATACGCAGTATTTT.

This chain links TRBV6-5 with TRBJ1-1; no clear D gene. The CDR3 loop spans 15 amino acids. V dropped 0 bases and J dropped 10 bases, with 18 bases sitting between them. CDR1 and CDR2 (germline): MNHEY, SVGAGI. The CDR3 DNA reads TGTGCCAGCAGTTACTCTAGGTACATGCGCCGAGGAGCTTTCTTT. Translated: CASSYSRYMRRGAFF.

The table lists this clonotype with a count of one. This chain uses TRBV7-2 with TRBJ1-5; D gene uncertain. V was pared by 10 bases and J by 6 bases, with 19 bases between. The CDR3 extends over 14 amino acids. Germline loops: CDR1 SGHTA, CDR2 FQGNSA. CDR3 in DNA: TGTGCCACCACGAGCGGTGGGATGGGTCAGCCCCAGCATTTT. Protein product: CATTSGGMGQPQHF.

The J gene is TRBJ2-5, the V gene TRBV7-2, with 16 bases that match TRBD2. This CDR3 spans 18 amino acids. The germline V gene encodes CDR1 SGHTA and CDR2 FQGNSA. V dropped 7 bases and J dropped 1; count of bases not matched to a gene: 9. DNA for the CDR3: TGTGCCAGCATCCCTGGGACTAGCGGGAGGGGGGGCCAAGAGACCCAGTACTTC. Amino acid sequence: CASIPGTSGRGGQETQYF. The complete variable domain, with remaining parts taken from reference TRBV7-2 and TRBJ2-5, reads GAGVSQSPSNKVTEKGKDVELRCDPISGHTALYWYRQSLGQGLEFLIYFQGNSAPDKSGLPSDRFSAERTGGSVSTLTIQRTQQEDSAVYLCASIPGTSGRGGQETQYFGPGTRLLVL.

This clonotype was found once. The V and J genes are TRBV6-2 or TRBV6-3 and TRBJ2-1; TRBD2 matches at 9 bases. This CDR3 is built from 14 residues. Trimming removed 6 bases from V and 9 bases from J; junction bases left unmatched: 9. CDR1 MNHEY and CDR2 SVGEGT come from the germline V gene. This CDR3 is CASRGSGLASEQFF. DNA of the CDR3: TGTGCCAGCAGGGGGTCGGGACTAGCTAGTGAGCAGTTCTTC.

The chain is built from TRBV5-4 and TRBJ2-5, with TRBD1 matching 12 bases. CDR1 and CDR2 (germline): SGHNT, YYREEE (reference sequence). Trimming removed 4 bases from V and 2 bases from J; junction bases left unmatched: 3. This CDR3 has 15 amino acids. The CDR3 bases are TGTGCCAGCAGCGCGGGACAGGGGGCTCAAGAGACCCAGTACTTC. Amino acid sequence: CASSAGQGAQETQYF.